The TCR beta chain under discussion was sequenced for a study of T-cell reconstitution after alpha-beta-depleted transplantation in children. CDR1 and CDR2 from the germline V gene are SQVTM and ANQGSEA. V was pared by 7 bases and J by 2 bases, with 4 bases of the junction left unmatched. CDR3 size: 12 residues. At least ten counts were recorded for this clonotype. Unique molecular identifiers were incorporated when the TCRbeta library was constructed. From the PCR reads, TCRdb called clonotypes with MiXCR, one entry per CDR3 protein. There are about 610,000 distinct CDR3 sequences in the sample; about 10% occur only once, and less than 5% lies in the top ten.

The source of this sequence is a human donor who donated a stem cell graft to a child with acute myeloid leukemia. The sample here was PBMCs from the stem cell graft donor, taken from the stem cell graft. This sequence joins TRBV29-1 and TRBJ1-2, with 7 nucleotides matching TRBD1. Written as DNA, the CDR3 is TGCAGCGCGACAGGGATGAACTATGGCTACACCTTC. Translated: CSATGMNYGYTF.